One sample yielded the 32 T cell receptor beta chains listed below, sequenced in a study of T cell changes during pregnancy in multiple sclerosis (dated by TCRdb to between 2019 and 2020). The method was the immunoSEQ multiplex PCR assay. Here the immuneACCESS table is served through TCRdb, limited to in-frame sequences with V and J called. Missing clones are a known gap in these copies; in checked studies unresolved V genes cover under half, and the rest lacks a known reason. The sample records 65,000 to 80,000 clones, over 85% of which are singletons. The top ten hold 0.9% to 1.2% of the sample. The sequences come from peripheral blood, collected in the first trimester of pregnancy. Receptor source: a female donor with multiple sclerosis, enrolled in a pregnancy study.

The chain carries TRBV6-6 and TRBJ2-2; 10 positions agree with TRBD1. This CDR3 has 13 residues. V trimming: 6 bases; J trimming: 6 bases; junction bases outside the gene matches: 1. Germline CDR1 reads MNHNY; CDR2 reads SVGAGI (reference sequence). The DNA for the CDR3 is TGTGCCAGCAGGGACAGGGGGTCCGGGGAGCTGTTTTTT. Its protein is CASRDRGSGELFF.

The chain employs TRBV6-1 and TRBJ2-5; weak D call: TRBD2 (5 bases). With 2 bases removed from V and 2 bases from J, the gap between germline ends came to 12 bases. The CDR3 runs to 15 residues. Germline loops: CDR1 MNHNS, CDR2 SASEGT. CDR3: CASSEWLAPQETQYF. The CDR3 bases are TGTGCCAGCAGTGAATGGCTAGCACCTCAAGAGACCCAGTACTTC.

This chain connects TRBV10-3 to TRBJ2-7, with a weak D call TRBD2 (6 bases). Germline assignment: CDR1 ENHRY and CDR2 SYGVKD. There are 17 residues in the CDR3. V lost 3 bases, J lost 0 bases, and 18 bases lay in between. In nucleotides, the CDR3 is TGTGCCATCAGTGACCAGGGCGCTAGGAGGGTCTCCTACGAGCAGTACTTC. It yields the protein CAISDQGARRVSYEQYF.

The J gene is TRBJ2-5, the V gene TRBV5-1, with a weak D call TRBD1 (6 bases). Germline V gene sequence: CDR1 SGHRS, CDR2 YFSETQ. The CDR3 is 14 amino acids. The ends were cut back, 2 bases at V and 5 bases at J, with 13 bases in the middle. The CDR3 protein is CASSFGQLGETQYF. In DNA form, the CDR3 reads TGCGCCAGCAGCTTCGGACAGTTGGGGGAGACCCAGTACTTC.

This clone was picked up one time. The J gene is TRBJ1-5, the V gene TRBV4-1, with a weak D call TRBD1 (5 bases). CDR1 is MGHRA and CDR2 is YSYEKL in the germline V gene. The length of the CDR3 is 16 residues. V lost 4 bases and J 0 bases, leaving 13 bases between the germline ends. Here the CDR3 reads CASSPDTDYSNQPQHF. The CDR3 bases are TGCGCCAGCAGCCCGGACACGGACTATAGCAATCAGCCCCAGCATTTT.

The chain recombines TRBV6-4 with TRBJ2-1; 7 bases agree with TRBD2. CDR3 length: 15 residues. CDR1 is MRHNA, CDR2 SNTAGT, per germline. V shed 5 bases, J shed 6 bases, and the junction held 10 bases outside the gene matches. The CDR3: CASSKAGNGFNEQFF. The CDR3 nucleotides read TGTGCCAGCAGTAAAGCGGGAAATGGTTTCAATGAGCAGTTCTTC.

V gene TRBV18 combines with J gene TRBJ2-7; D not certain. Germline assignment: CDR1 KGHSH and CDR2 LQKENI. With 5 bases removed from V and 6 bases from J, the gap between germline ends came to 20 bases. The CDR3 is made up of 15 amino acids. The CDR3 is CASSSVAGGSLEQYF. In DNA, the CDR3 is TGTGCCAGCTCATCTGTGGCAGGTGGGTCTCTCGAGCAGTACTTC. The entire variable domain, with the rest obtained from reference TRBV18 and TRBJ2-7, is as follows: NAGVMQNPRHLVRRRGQEARLRCSPMKGHSHVYWYRQLPEEGLKFMVYLQKENIIDESGMPKERFSAEFPKEGPSILRIQQVVRGDSAAYFCASSSVAGGSLEQYFGPGTRLTVT.

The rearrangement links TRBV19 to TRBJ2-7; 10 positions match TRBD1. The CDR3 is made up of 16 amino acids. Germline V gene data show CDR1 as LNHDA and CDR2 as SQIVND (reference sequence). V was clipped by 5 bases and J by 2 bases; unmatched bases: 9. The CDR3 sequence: CASSFGTGVLTYEQYF. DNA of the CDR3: TGTGCCAGTAGTTTCGGGACAGGGGTTCTAACCTACGAGCAGTACTTC.

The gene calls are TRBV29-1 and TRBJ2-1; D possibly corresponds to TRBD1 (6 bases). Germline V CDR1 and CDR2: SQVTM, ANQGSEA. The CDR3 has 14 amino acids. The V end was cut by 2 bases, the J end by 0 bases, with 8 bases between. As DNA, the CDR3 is TGCAGCGTTGAACGGACAGTCTCCTACAATGAGCAGTTCTTC. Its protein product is CSVERTVSYNEQFF.

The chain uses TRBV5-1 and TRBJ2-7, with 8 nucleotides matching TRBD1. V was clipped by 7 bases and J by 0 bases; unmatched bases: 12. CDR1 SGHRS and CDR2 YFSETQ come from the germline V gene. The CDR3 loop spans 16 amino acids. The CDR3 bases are TGCGCCAGCGCTGTAGGAAGTGGACAGGGCTCCTACGAGCAGTACTTC. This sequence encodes CASAVGSGQGSYEQYF.

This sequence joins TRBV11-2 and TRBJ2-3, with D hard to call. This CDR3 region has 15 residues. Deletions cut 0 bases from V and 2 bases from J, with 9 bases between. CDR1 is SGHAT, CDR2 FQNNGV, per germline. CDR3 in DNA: TGTGCCAGCAGCTTAGATATCACTTCCACAGATACGCAGTATTTT. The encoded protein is CASSLDITSTDTQYF.

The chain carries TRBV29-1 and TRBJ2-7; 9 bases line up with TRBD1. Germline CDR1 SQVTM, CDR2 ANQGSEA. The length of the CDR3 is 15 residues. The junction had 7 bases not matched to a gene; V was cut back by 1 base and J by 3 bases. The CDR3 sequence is CSVEAVGQGNYEQYF. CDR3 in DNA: TGCAGCGTTGAAGCGGTGGGACAGGGTAACTACGAGCAGTACTTC.

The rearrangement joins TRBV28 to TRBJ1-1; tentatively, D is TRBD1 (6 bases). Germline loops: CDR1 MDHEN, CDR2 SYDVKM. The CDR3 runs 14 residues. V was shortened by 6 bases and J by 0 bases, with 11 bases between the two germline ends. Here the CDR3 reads CASRQGRVNTEAFF. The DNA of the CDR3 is TGTGCCAGCAGACAGGGTAGGGTGAACACTGAAGCTTTCTTT.

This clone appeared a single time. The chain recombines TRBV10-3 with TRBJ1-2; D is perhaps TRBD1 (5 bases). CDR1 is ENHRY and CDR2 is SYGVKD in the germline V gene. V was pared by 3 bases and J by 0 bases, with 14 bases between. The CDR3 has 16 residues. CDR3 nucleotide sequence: TGTGCCATCAGTGAAGGAGCGGGGCTTCCTAACTATGGCTACACCTTC. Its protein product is CAISEGAGLPNYGYTF.

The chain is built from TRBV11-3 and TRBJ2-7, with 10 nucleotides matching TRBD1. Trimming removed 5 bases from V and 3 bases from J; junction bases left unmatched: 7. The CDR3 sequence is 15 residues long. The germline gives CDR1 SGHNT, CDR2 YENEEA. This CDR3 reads CASSTWGQGNYEQYF. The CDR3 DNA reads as TGTGCCAGCAGCACGTGGGGACAGGGGAACTACGAGCAGTACTTC.

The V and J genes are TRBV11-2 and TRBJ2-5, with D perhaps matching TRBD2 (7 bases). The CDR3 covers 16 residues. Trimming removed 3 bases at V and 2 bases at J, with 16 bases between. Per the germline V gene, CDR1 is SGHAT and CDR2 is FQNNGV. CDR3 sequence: CASSFGARGQQETQYF. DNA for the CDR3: TGTGCCAGCAGCTTCGGGGCGCGGGGGCAACAAGAGACCCAGTACTTC.

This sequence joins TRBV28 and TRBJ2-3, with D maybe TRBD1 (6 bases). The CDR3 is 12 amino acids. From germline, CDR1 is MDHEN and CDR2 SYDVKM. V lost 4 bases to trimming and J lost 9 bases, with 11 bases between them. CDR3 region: CASSSGEWTQYF. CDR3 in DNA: TGTGCCAGCAGTTCAGGGGAATGGACGCAGTATTTT.

The CDR3 reads CASGGLAKNIQYF. The CDR3 coding sequence is TGTGCCAGCGGAGGACTAGCCAAAAACATTCAGTACTTC. The rearrangement uses TRBV9 and TRBJ2-4, with D maybe TRBD2 (5 bases). In germline, CDR1 is SGDLS, CDR2 YYNGEE. V gave up 7 bases and J gave up 0 bases, with 8 bases separating them. The CDR3 is 13 residues long.

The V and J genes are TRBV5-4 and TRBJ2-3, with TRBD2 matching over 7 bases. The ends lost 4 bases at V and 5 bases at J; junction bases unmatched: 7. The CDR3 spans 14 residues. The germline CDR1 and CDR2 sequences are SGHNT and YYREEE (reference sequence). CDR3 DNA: TGTGCCAGCAGCGCTAGGTCTAGCGGAGATACGCAGTATTTT. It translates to CASSARSSGDTQYF. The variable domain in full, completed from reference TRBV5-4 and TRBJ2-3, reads ETGVTQSPTHLIKTRGQQVTLRCSSQSGHNTVSWYQQALGQGPQFIFQYYREEENGRGNFPPRFSGLQFPNYSSELNVNALELDDSALYLCASSARSSGDTQYFGPGTRLTVL.

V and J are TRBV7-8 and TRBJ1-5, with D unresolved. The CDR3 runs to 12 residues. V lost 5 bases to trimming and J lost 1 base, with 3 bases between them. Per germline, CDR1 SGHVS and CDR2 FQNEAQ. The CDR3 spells CASSLSNQPQHF. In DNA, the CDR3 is TGTGCCAGCAGCCTAAGCAATCAGCCCCAGCATTTT.

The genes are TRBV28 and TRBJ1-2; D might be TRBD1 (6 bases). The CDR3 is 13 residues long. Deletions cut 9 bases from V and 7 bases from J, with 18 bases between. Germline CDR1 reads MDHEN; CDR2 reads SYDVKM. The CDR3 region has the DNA TGTGCCAGTTTCACGGGGGGGCTTCTTGGCTACACCTTC. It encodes CASFTGGLLGYTF.

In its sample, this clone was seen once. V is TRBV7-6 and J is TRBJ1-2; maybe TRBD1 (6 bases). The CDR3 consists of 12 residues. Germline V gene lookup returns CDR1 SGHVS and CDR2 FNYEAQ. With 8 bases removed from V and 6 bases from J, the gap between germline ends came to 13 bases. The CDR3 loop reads CASRDIRHGYTF. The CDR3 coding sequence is TGTGCCAGCCGGGACATAAGGCATGGCTACACCTTC.

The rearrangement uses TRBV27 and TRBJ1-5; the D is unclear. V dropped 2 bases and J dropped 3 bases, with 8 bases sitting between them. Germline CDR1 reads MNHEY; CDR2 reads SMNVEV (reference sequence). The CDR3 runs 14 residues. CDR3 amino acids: CASSLPGFNQPQHF. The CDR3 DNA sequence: TGTGCCAGCAGTTTACCGGGTTTCAATCAGCCCCAGCATTTT.

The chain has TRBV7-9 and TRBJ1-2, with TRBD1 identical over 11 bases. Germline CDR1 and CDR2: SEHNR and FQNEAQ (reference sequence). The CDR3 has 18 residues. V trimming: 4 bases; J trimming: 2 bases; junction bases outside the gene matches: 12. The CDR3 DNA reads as TGTGCCAGCAGCTCGAACCGGGACAGGGGGTACCGGAACTATGGCTACACCTTC. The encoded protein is CASSSNRDRGYRNYGYTF.

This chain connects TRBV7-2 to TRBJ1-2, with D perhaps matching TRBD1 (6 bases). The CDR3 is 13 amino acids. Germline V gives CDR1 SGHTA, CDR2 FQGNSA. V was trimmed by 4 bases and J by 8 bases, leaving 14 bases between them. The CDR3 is CASSSGRGGGYTF. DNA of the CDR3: TGTGCCAGCAGCTCGGGCAGGGGTGGCGGCTACACCTTC.

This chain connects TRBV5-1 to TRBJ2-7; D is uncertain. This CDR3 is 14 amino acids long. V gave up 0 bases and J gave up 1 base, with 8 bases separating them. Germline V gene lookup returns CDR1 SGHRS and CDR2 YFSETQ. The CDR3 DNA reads TGCGCCAGCAGCTTGGGACCTAGATCCTACGAGCAGTACTTC. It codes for CASSLGPRSYEQYF.

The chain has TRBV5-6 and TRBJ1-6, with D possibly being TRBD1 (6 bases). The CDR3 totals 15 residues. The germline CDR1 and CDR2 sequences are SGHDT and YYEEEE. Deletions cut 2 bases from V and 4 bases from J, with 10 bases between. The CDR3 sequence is CASSFGQIYNSPLHF. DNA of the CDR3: TGTGCCAGCAGCTTTGGACAGATATATAATTCACCCCTCCACTTT.

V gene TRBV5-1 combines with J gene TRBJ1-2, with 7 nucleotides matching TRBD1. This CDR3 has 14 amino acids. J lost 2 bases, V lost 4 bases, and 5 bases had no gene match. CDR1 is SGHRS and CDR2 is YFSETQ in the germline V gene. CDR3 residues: CASSAGQRNYGYTF. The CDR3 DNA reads TGCGCCAGCAGCGCGGGACAGCGAAACTATGGCTACACCTTC.

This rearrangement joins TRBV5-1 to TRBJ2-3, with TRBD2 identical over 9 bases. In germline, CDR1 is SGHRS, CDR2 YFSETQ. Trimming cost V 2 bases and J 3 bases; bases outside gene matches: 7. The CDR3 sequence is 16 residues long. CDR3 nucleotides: TGCGCCAGCAGCTTCGCTGGGACTAGCTTTACAGATACGCAGTATTTT. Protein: CASSFAGTSFTDTQYF.

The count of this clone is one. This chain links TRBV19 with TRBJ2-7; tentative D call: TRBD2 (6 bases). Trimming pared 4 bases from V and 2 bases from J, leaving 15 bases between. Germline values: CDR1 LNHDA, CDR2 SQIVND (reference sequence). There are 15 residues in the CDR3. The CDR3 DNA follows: TGTGCCAGTAGTAATTCGTGGGACTTAACCTACGAGCAGTACTTC. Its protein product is CASSNSWDLTYEQYF.

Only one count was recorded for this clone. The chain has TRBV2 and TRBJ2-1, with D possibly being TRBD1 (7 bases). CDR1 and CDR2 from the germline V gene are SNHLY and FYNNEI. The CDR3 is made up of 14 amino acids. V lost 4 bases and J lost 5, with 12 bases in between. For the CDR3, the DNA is TGTGCCAGCAGTGGACAGGGAGGAAACAATGAGCAGTTCTTC. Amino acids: CASSGQGGNNEQFF.

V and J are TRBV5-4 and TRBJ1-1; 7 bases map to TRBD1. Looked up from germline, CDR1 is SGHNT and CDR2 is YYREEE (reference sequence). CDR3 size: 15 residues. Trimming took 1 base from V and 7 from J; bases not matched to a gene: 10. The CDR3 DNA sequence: TGTGCCAGCAGCTTGCCCGACAGGGTAGGGAATGAAGCTTTCTTT. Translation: CASSLPDRVGNEAFF.